Listed here is a single T cell receptor (beta chain). Its antigen remains unknown. The data originate from a study of T cells in Graves' hyperthyroidism and ophthalmopathy. Points from the study as a whole: Most clonotypes expanded in the thyroid (above 0.001) were also present in blood.

The germline CDR1 and CDR2 sequences are LGHNA and YSLEER. V shed 6 bases and J 2 bases; nucleotides not matched to a gene: 8. The CDR3 sequence is 16 residues long. RNA transcripts yielded amplified TCR beta CDR3 regions. First-round RT-PCR of the TCR CDR3 relied on the HTBI primer set. A single record per CDR3 protein comes from TCRdb applying MiXCR to the multiplex PCR reads. Here the sample spans about 640,000 distinct CDR3 sequences, around 20% being singletons. The specimen sequenced was blood. This sequence was found in a man aged 25 to 40 with Graves' ophthalmopathy. This rearrangement joins TRBV4-3 to TRBJ2-4, with TRBD1 identical over 9 bases. The CDR3 here is CASRMGQGGSKNIQYF. The CDR3 DNA sequence: TGCGCCAGCAGAATGGGACAGGGAGGATCCAAAAACATTCAGTACTTC.